This T cell receptor beta chain was captured by sequencing in a study of blood T cell repertoires in COVID-19. Measured with immunoSEQ multiplex PCR; TCRdb has only the in-frame clones, and not every one. This sample has under 250,000 clones, with 85% to 90% found just once. The junction had 10 bases not matched to a gene; V was cut back by 1 base and J by 4 bases. This CDR3 contains 17 residues. Germline CDR1 and CDR2: LGHDT and YNNKEL (reference sequence). The sequence was obtained from a woman aged 25 to 45 with acute COVID-19. Sequenced input: PBMCs or T cells enriched from blood (not recorded which). The gene calls are TRBV3-1 (or the pseudogene TRBV3-2) and TRBJ1-2; 9 bases line up with TRBD1. The CDR3 DNA follows: TGTGCCAGCAGCCAAGTTTACAGGGGGCAGTTTAGCTATGGCTACACCTTC. Translation gives CASSQVYRGQFSYGYTF.